This record looks at one T cell receptor beta chain sequence and its context. This sample was included in a study of shared clonotypes between healthy human individuals. The CDR3 has 15 amino acids. Germline loops: CDR1 WSHSY, CDR2 SAAADI. V trimming: 7 bases; J trimming: 8 bases; junction bases outside the gene matches: 8. Assay used: immunoSEQ multiplex PCR; TCRdb lists only in-frame clones, some missing. This sample yields some 2,500,000 clones, of which around 90% are seen a single time; 0.3% to 0.45% belongs to the top ten. The chain carries TRBV10-2 and TRBJ2-2; 12 bases match TRBD2. Input material: naive CD4+ T cells from PBMCs. Subset given: CD45RA+ positively selected. The TCR originated in a man between 18 and 35 years old in good health. Some clones in this sample may be carry-over from other donors' samples. This CDR3 is CASTPSGRAWGELFF. The CDR3 nucleotides read TGCGCCAGCACACCTAGCGGGAGGGCGTGGGGGGAGCTGTTTTTT.